The 20 T cell receptor beta chains below were found in one sample sequenced in a study of OX40 agonist ivuxolimab in advanced cancers. Repertoires were generated with immunoSEQ multiplex PCR, while TCRdb's copy carries only in-frame clones and drops some. The data hold 15,000 to 20,000 clones, with around 79% observed a single time. The sample consisted of CD4+ or CD8+ T cells sorted from blood, taken in a trial of the OX40 agonist ivuxolimab. Every receptor here comes from an adult with an advanced solid tumor such as melanoma, head and neck, liver or kidney cancer.

Concerning this clone itself: Mismatch with germline at one junction end may stem from a read error. This chain uses TRBV5-6 with TRBJ2-3, with D perhaps TRBD1 (5 bases). The germline CDR1 and CDR2 sequences are SGHDT and YYEEEE. The CDR3 extends over 15 amino acids. CDR3 DNA sequence: TGTGCCAGCACCTTGGGGCAGCTAGAGGCAGATACGCAGTATTTT. The encoded protein is CASTLGQLEADTQYF. Using reference TRBV5-6 and TRBJ2-3 for the parts outside the CDR3, the full variable domain is DAGVTQSPTHLIKTRGQQVTLRCSPKSGHDTVSWYQQALGQGPQFIFQYYEEEERQRGNFPDRFSGHQFPNYSSELNVNALLLGDSALYLCASTLGQLEADTQYFGPGTRLTVL.

This chain links TRBV27 with TRBJ2-1; 8 bases map to TRBD1. CDR3 size: 13 residues. V was pared by 7 bases and J by 7 bases, with 6 bases of the junction left unmatched. From germline, CDR1 is MNHEY and CDR2 SMNVEV (reference sequence). DNA of the CDR3: TGTGCCAGCATGCGTCAGGGGGCGAATGAGCAGTTCTTC. It yields the protein CASMRQGANEQFF.

The V gene is TRBV27, the J gene TRBJ1-1; D is perhaps TRBD1 (6 bases). Trimming removed 8 bases from V and 7 bases from J, with 17 bases in between. The V gene's germline CDR1 is MNHEY and CDR2 SMNVEV (reference sequence). The length of the CDR3 is 13 residues. CDR3 DNA: TGTGCCAGCGCCCCGCCCGGGGGCGATGAAGCTTTCTTT. It translates to CASAPPGGDEAFF.

The chain couples TRBV27 to TRBJ2-2, with 10 positions matching TRBD2. Germline CDR1 MNHEY, CDR2 SMNVEV (reference sequence). This CDR3 is 16 amino acids long. The junction had 9 bases not matched to a gene; V was cut back by 5 bases and J by 6 bases. The CDR3 reads CASSPQQRGGPGELFF. The CDR3 DNA reads TGTGCCAGCAGTCCCCAGCAGCGGGGGGGCCCCGGGGAGCTGTTTTTT.

The chain has TRBV2 and TRBJ1-2; D gene ambiguous. The CDR3 spans 14 residues. From germline, CDR1 is SNHLY and CDR2 FYNNEI. The V end was cut by 3 bases, the J end by 4 bases, with 12 bases between. The CDR3 protein is CASSEEPYSYGYTF. Written as DNA, the CDR3 is TGTGCCAGCAGTGAGGAGCCCTATAGCTATGGCTACACCTTC.

This chain connects TRBV9 to TRBJ2-7; D is tentatively TRBD1 or TRBD2 (5 bases each). This CDR3 region has 13 residues. Trimming cost V 4 bases and J 3 bases, with 11 bases left between them. The germline CDR1 and CDR2 sequences are SGDLS and YYNGEE. Written as DNA, the CDR3 is TGTGCCAGCAGCCAGGGACCGGGCTACGAGCAGTACTTC. As protein: CASSQGPGYEQYF.

This chain joins TRBV5-4 and TRBJ2-5, with 8 bases identical to TRBD2. The end of the DNA fits TRBJ2-7 better, so the J call may be wrong. The CDR3 is 14 amino acids. Germline V gene lookup returns CDR1 SGHNT and CDR2 YYREEE (reference sequence). CDR3 residues: CASSFGSGSYEQYF. CDR3 DNA sequence: TGTGCCAGCAGCTTTGGCAGCGGGAGCTACGAGCAGTACTTC.

This clone appeared once. The V gene is TRBV4-1, the J gene TRBJ1-3, with D unclear. Looked up from germline, CDR1 is MGHRA and CDR2 is YSYEKL. CDR3 length equals 13 residues. V lost 3 bases and J 4 bases, leaving 7 bases between the germline ends. CDR3 DNA sequence: TGCGCCAGCAGCCACCTAGGAGGAAACACCATATATTTT. Protein sequence: CASSHLGGNTIYF.

The chain recombines TRBV28 with TRBJ1-1; D not resolved. Germline CDR1 reads MDHEN; CDR2 reads SYDVKM. V lost 2 bases, J lost 1 base, and 5 bases lay in between. This CDR3 is 13 amino acids long. The CDR3 region has the DNA TGTGCCAGCAGTTTAACCCAGAACACTGAAGCTTTCTTT. Its translation is CASSLTQNTEAFF.

The genes are TRBV18 and TRBJ2-1, with D unclear. The CDR3 length is 14 residues. Germline V gives CDR1 KGHSH, CDR2 LQKENI. The V and J ends lost 6 bases and 5 bases respectively, with 14 bases between them. The CDR3 loop reads CASSPIGRNNEQFF. CDR3 in DNA: TGTGCCAGCTCGCCAATTGGACGGAACAATGAGCAGTTCTTC. Variable domain in full (rest from reference TRBV18 and TRBJ2-1): NAGVMQNPRHLVRRRGQEARLRCSPMKGHSHVYWYRQLPEEGLKFMVYLQKENIIDESGMPKERFSAEFPKEGPSILRIQQVVRGDSAAYFCASSPIGRNNEQFFGPGTRLTVL.

The chain uses TRBV6-5 and TRBJ2-7; 7 nucleotides line up with TRBD2. The CDR3 sequence is 16 residues long. Germline assignment: CDR1 MNHEY and CDR2 SVGAGI. With V trimmed by 2 bases and J by 2 bases, 9 bases remained unmatched. This CDR3 is CASSYLLAPETYEQYF. The CDR3, as DNA: TGTGCCAGCAGTTACCTACTAGCGCCCGAAACCTACGAGCAGTACTTC.

CDR3 in amino acids: CASSSGQLQETQYF. The DNA for the CDR3 is TGTGCCAGCAGCTCTGGACAGCTCCAAGAGACCCAGTACTTC. The gene calls are TRBV7-9 and TRBJ2-5; D possibly corresponds to TRBD1 (6 bases). The CDR3 runs to 14 residues. The V end was cut by 4 bases, the J end by 1 base, with 10 bases between. Germline assignment: CDR1 SEHNR and CDR2 FQNEAQ (reference sequence).

V gene TRBV19 combines with J gene TRBJ2-7; 8 bases match TRBD1. Germline-derived CDR1 and CDR2 are LNHDA and SQIVND (reference sequence). The ends lost 6 bases at V and 4 bases at J; junction bases unmatched: 5. This CDR3 comprises 13 residues. Written as DNA, the CDR3 is TGTGCCAGTAGCGAGACAGGGGTGTACGAGCAGTACTTC. Its protein product is CASSETGVYEQYF.

The rearrangement uses TRBV25-1 and TRBJ2-6; tentative D call: TRBD1 (6 bases). CDR1 and CDR2 from the germline V gene are MGHDK and SYGVNS. The CDR3 contains 14 residues. Trimming removed 6 bases at V and 4 bases at J, with 10 bases between. The CDR3 region has the DNA TGTGCCAGCAGGGGGGCGCGGGGGGCCAACGTCCTGACTTTC. Its protein product is CASRGARGANVLTF.

This clone appeared once. The chain is built from TRBV18 and TRBJ2-1; 13 bases align to TRBD2. CDR1 is KGHSH, CDR2 LQKENI, per germline. The CDR3 spans 16 residues. J gave up 4 bases and V 4 bases, and 4 bases lay outside the gene matches. DNA of the CDR3: TGTGCCAGCTCACTTGGGACTAGCGGGGTGTACAATGAGCAGTTCTTC. Protein: CASSLGTSGVYNEQFF.

This chain connects TRBV7-9 to TRBJ2-7; D gene unclear. Per the germline V gene, CDR1 is SEHNR and CDR2 is FQNEAQ (reference sequence). The CDR3 has 12 residues. V lost 5 bases and J 5 bases, leaving 10 bases between the germline ends. This CDR3 is CASSPGVDEQYF. CDR3 bases: TGTGCCAGCAGCCCCGGAGTGGACGAGCAGTACTTC.

J is TRBJ2-7 and V is TRBV9; no clear D. The CDR3 totals 13 residues. With 1 base removed from V and 3 bases from J, the gap between germline ends came to 8 bases. Germline CDR1 is SGDLS and CDR2 is YYNGEE. CDR3 residues: CASSVSVSYEQYF. CDR3 in DNA: TGTGCCAGCAGCGTATCCGTGAGCTACGAGCAGTACTTC. Looking up the rest from reference TRBV9 and TRBJ2-7 gives the full variable domain: DSGVTQTPKHLITATGQRVTLRCSPRSGDLSVYWYQQSLDQGLQFLIQYYNGEERAKGNILERFSAQQFPDLHSELNLSSLELGDSALYFCASSVSVSYEQYFGPGTRLTVT.

This sequence joins TRBV5-4 and TRBJ2-1; 8 bases map to TRBD2. CDR1 and CDR2 (germline): SGHNT, YYREEE (reference sequence). This CDR3 region has 17 residues. Trimming removed 4 bases from V and 0 bases from J; junction bases left unmatched: 9. In nucleotides, the CDR3 is TGTGCCAGCAGCGGCCGGGGCGGGGGGTCCTCCTACAATGAGCAGTTCTTC. It codes for CASSGRGGGSSYNEQFF. The whole variable domain, remainder taken from reference TRBV5-4 and TRBJ2-1, is ETGVTQSPTHLIKTRGQQVTLRCSSQSGHNTVSWYQQALGQGPQFIFQYYREEENGRGNFPPRFSGLQFPNYSSELNVNALELDDSALYLCASSGRGGGSSYNEQFFGPGTRLTVL.

The chain carries TRBV18 and TRBJ2-1; tentatively, D is TRBD1 (6 bases). This CDR3 region has 14 residues. Germline CDR1 KGHSH, CDR2 LQKENI. The V end lost 3 bases, the J end lost 7 bases, and 13 bases lay between the germline ends. CDR3 in amino acids: CASSPTGIGNEQFF. In DNA, the CDR3 is TGTGCCAGCTCACCCACAGGGATTGGGAATGAGCAGTTCTTC.

The V gene is TRBV27, the J gene TRBJ2-1; D is ambiguous. Germline CDR1 MNHEY, CDR2 SMNVEV (reference sequence). Trimming cost V 3 bases and J 6 bases, with 9 bases left between them. There are 13 residues in the CDR3. The CDR3 DNA reads as TGTGCCAGCAGTTTTGACGGAATCAATGAGCAGTTCTTC. Its translation is CASSFDGINEQFF.